This TCR beta chain was sequenced for a study of radiation and T cells in renal cell carcinoma (dated by TCRdb to the early 2020s). Looking at the study overall: Samples came from a clinical trial, in which primary renal cell carcinomas received 15 Gy stereotactic body radiation therapy followed by nephrectomy 4 weeks later. In the 53 samples combined, 4 million to 5 million unique CDR3 nucleotide sequences were found, encoding 2,658,974 unique CDR3 amino acid sequences. In total, approximately 53 samples underwent TCR beta sequencing: roughly 25 tumors plus 27 peripheral blood samples.

V drops 6 bases and J drops 6 bases, leaving 24 bases in between. CDR1 SGHRS and CDR2 YFSETQ are derived from the germline V gene. The CDR3 holds 17 amino acids from the cysteine to the phenylalanine. Left in the record is the CDR3 DNA by itself, 51 bases read in frame from the first base. The sample's time point label, decoded: baseline pretreatment blood. According to the study, the label for this sample's treatment or condition signals: 15 Gy SBRT to primary tumor, nephrectomy 4 weeks later. To follow tumor-enriched clonotypes, serial peripheral blood was collected from radiation-treated patients at baseline and at 2 weeks and 4 weeks after SBRT. Every patient had renal cell carcinoma of clear cell pathology. Genomic DNA for TCR sequencing was prepared using the QIAamp DNA Blood Mini Kit (Qiagen). Samples were included in the analyses only if all quality control checks were passed. Overall study results and their limits: Dynamics of the blood repertoire were not tracked past 4 weeks after treatment. The single-armed trial design could not address effects of radiation dose or scheduling on the TCR repertoire. In blood, the top tumor clonotypes increased between baseline and 2 weeks post-radiation and then shrank by 4 weeks, which suggests that tumor-resident clones expanded only transiently. Because no pretreatment tumor biopsies were available, whether clonotypes were present in the tumor at baseline could not be determined.

TCR beta libraries were generated from genomic DNA with the immunoSEQ kit, following the manufacturer's recommendations. To prepare the libraries, a first multiplex PCR with proprietary primers was run, followed by a second PCR that added unique barcodes, and a bead cleanup was done after each round. Each sample batch included a kit-provided positive control reaction and a negative control reaction. The final libraries were assessed on an Agilent 4200 TapeStation D1000 ScreenTape, pooled by volume, and quantified by qPCR. Sequencing was performed on an Illumina NextSeq500 with a MidOutput 150-cycle cartridge, and 156 Read1 and 15 Index1 cycles were run with kit custom primers. The pooled library was loaded at 0.75 to 1 pM, with an approximately 20% PhiX control spiked in. The paper's data handling went like this. Vendor-processed data were analyzed in R, with a clonotype defined as all T cells sharing the same CDR3 nucleotide sequence. In the clone abundance analyses, frequencies were normalized to the 10,000 most abundant clones in each sample. Public T cell clones, which averaged fewer than five per sample, were removed prior to analysis. A difference in abundance of at least 32-fold between compartments was used to define tumor-enriched and baseline blood-enriched clonotypes. A beta-binomial differential abundance model was used to identify clonotypes that expanded or contracted between blood time points. Similarity between tumor and blood repertoires was quantified using the Baroni-Urbani and Buser coefficient, and groups were compared with two-tailed Wilcoxon tests in R. As stored in TCRdb, this immuneACCESS dataset retains in-frame rearrangements with V and J assigned. A fraction of the clones does not appear; measured against another copy, unresolved V genes explain less than half of the discrepancy, and the remainder lacks a known reason. Clone size and V and J calls were adopted from that table, with D and trimming inferred from the DNA. This sample lists 150,000 or so clones; 88% were detected once. The top ten hold roughly 4.1% of the sample.

A note on this clone: The antigen this receptor binds is unknown. No quality values exist for individual bases; no much larger clone is one base distant.

This receptor chain uses TRBV5-1 and TRBJ2-2; the D region possibly corresponds to TRBD1 (6 bases align). The sequence was obtained from a woman in her seventies with renal cell carcinoma. The sequences come from blood, collected from a patient whose treatment included radiotherapy and nephrectomy. The DNA reads TGCGCCAGCACCTTCCCCCAGACAGGAGTAACACCCGGGGAGCTGTTTTTT. Its protein is CASTFPQTGVTPGELFF. The full variable domain, with segments outside the CDR3 supplied by the reference TRBV5-1 and TRBJ2-2 proteins, appears as KAGVTQTPRYLIKTRGQQVTLSCSPISGHRSVSWYQQTPGQGLQFLFEYFSETQRNKGNFPGRFSGRQFSNSRSEMNVSTLELGDSALYLCASTFPQTGVTPGELFFGEGSRLTVL.